This T cell receptor beta chain was sequenced in a study of molecular identifiers for immune sequencing clone quantification. TCRdb called the PCR reads again in MiXCR, with one record for every CDR3 protein. The sample yields roughly 93,000 distinct CDR3 sequences, nearly 25% seen once. Germline values: CDR1 SQVTM, CDR2 ANQGSEA. This CDR3 has 14 amino acids. On this clonotype itself: One end of the junction varies from germline; a read error may be responsible.

The sequence came from a human donor in good health. Some libraries in this study had Jurkat cell RNA spiked in. The rearrangement joins TRBV29-1 to TRBJ2-7; 7 bases line up with TRBD1. Sequenced sample: naive CD8+ T cells from blood, with Jurkat cell RNA spiked in. Sample subset: FACS-sorted CD8+CD4-CCR7+CD45RA+ naive T cells. The CDR3 coding sequence is TGCAGCGTTGAGGGGACGACAGGGACCTACGAGCACTACTTC. It translates to CSVEGTTGTYEHYF.